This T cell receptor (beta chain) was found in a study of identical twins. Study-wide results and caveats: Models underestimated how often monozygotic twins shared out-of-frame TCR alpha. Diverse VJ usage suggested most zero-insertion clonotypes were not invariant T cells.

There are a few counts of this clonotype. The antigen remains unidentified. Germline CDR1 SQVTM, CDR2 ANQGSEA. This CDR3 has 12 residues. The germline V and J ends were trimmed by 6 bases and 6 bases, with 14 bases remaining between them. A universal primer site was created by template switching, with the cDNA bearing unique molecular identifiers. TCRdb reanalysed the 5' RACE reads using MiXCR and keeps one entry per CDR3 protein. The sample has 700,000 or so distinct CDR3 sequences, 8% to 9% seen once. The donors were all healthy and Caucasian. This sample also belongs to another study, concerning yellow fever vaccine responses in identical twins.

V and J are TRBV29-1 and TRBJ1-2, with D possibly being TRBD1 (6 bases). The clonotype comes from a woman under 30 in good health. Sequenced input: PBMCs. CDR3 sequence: CSVFNRDNGYTF. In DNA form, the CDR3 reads TGCAGCGTCTTCAACAGGGACAATGGCTACACCTTC.